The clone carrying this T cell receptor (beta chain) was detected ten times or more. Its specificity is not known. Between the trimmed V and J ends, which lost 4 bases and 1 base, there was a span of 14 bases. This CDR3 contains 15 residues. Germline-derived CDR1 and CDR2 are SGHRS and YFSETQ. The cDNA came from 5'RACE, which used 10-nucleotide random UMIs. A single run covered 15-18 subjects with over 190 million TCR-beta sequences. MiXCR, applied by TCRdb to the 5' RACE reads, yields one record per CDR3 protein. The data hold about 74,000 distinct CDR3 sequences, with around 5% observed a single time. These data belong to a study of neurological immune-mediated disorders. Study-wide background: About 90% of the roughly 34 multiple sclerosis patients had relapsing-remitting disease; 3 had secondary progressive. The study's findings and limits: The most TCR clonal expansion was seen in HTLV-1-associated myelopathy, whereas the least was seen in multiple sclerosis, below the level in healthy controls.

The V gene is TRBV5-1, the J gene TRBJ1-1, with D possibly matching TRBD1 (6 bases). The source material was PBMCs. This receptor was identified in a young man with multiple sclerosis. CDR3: CASSGPGGGNTEAFF. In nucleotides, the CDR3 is TGCGCCAGCAGCGGGCCGGGGGGCGGGAACACTGAAGCTTTCTTT. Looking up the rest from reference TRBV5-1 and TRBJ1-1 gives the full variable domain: KAGVTQTPRYLIKTRGQQVTLSCSPISGHRSVSWYQQTPGQGLQFLFEYFSETQRNKGNFPGRFSGRQFSNSRSEMNVSTLELGDSALYLCASSGPGGGNTEAFFGQGTRLTVV.